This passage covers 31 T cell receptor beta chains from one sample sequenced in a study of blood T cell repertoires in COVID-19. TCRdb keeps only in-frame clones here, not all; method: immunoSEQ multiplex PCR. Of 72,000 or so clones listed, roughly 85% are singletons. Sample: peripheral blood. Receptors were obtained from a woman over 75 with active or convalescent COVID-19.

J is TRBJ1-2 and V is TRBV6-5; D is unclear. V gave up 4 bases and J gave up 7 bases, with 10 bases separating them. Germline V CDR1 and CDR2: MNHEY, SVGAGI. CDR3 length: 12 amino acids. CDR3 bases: TGTGCCAGCAGTTCGTCCAGCGTTGGCTACACCTTC. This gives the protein CASSSSSVGYTF.

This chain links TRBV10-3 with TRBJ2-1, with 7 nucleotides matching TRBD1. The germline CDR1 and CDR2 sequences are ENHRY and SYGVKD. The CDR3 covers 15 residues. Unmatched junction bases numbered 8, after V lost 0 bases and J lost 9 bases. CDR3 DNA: TGTGCCATCAGTGAGTCCAGTGCCTACAGGGGTGAGCAGTTCTTC. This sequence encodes CAISESSAYRGEQFF.

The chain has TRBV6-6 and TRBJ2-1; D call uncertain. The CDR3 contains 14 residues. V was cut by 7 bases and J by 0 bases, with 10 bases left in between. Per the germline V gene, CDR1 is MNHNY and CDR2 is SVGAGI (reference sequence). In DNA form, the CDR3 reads TGTGCCAGCATGATACCTAGCTCCTACAATGAGCAGTTCTTC. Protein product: CASMIPSSYNEQFF.

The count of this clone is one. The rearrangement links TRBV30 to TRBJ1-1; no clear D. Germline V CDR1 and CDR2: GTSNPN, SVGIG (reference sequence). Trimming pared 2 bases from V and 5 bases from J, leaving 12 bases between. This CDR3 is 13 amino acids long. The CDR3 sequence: CAWSTGSGTEAFF. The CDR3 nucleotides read TGTGCCTGGAGTACCGGGAGTGGGACTGAAGCTTTCTTT. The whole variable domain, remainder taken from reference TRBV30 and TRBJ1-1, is SQTIHQWPATLVQPVGSPLSLECTVEGTSNPNLYWYRQAAGRGLQLLFYSVGIGQISSEVPQNLSASRPQDRQFILSSKKLLLSDSGFYLCAWSTGSGTEAFFGQGTRLTVV.

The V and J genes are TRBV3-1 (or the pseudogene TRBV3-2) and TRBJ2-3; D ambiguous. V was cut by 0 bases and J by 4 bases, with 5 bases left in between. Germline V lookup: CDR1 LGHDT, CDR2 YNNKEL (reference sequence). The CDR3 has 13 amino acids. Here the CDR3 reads CASSQEPADTQYF. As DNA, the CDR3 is TGTGCCAGCAGCCAAGAGCCAGCAGATACGCAGTATTTT.

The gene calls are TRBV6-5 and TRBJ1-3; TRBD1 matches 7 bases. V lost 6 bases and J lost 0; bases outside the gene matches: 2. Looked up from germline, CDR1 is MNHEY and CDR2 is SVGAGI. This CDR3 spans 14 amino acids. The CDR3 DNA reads TGTGCCAGCAGGACAGGGTCCTCTGGAAACACCATATATTTT. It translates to CASRTGSSGNTIYF.

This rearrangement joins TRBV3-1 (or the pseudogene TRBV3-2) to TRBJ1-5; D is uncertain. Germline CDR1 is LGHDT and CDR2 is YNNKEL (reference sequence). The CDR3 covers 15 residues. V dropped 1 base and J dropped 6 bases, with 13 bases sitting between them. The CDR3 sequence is CASSQAGFGSQPQHF. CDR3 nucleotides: TGTGCCAGCAGCCAAGCTGGGTTCGGGTCTCAGCCCCAGCATTTT.

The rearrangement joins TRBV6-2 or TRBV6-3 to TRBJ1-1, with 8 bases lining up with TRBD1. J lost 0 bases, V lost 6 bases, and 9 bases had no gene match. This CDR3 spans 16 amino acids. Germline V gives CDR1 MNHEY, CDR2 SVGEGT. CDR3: CASSTIGQGMNTEAFF. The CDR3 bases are TGTGCCAGCAGCACAATCGGACAGGGCATGAACACTGAAGCTTTCTTT.

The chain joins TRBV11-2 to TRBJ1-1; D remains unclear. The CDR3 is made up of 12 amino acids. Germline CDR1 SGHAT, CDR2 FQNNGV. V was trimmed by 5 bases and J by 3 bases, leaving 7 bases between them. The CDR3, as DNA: TGTGCCAGCAGCCATACTTACACTGAAGCTTTCTTT. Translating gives CASSHTYTEAFF.

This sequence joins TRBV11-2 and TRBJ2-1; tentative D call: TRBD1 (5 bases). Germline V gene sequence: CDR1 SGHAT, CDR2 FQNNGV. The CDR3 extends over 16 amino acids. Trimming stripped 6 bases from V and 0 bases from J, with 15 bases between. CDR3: CASSRGAESSYNEQFF. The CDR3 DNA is TGTGCCAGCAGTAGGGGCGCGGAAAGCTCCTACAATGAGCAGTTCTTC. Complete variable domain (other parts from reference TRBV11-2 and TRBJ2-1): EAGVAQSPRYKIIEKRQSVAFWCNPISGHATLYWYQQILGQGPKLLIQFQNNGVVDDSQLPKDRFSAERLKGVDSTLKIQPAKLEDSAVYLCASSRGAESSYNEQFFGPGTRLTVL.

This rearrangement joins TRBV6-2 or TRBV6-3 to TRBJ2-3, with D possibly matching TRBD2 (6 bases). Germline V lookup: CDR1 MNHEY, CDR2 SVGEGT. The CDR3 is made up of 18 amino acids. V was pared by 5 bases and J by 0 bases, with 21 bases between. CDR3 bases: TGTGCCAGCAGTACTTTTTTGGATTCCGGGACTAGCACAGATACGCAGTATTTT. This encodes CASSTFLDSGTSTDTQYF.

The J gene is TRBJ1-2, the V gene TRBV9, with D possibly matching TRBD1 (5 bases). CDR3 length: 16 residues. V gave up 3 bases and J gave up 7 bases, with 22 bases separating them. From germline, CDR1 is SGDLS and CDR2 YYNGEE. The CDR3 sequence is CASSDRDSTSSRGYTF. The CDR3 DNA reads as TGTGCCAGCAGCGACCGTGACAGCACCTCCTCTCGTGGCTACACCTTC.

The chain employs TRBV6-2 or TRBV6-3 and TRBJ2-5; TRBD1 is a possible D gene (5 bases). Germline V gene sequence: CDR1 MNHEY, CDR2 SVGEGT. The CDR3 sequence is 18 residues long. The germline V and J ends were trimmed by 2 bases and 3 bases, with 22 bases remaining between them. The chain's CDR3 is CASSYVNFGQDLEETQYF. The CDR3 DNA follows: TGTGCCAGCAGTTACGTTAACTTCGGACAAGACCTAGAAGAGACCCAGTACTTC.

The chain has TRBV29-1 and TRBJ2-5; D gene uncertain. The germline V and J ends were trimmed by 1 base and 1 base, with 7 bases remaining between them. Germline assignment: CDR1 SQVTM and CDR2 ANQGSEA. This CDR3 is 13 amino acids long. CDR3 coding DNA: TGCAGCGTTGAAGGCGCATTCCAAGAGACCCAGTACTTC. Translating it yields CSVEGAFQETQYF.

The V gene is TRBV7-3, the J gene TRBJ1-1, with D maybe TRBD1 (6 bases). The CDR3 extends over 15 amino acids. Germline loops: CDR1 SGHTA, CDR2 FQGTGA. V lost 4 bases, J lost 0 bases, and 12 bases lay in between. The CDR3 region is CASSSNGGMNTEAFF. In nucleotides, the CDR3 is TGTGCCAGCAGCTCAAATGGGGGCATGAACACTGAAGCTTTCTTT.

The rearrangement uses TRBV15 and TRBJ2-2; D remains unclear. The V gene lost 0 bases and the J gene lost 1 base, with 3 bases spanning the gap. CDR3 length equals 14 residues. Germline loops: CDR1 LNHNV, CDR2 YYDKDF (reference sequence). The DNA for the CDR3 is TGTGCCACCAGCAGAGATCTGAACACCGGGGAGCTGTTTTTT. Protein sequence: CATSRDLNTGELFF. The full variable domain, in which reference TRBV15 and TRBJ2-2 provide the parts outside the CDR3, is DAMVIQNPRYQVTQFGKPVTLSCSQTLNHNVMYWYQQKSSQAPKLLFHYYDKDFNNEADTPDNFQSRRPNTSFCFLDIRSPGLGDTAMYLCATSRDLNTGELFFGEGSRLTVL.

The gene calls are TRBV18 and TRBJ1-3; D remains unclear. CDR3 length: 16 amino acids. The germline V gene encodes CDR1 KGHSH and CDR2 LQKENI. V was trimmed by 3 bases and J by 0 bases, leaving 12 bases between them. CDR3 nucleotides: TGTGCCAGCTCACCTACTACTTCTGACTCTGGAAACACCATATATTTT. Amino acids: CASSPTTSDSGNTIYF.

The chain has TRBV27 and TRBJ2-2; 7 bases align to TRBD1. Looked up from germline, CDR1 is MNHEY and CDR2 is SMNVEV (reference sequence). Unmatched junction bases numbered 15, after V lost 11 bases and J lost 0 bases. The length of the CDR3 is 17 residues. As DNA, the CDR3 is TGTGCCGGCCAACGGACAGGTAGCGAACCGAACACCGGGGAGCTGTTTTTT. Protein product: CAGQRTGSEPNTGELFF.

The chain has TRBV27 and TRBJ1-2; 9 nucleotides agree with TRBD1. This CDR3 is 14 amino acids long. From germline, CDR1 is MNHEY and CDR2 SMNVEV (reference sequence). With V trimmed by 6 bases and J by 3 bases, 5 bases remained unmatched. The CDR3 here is CASRGGQGYYGYTF. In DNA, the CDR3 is TGTGCCAGCAGAGGGGGACAGGGATACTATGGCTACACCTTC.

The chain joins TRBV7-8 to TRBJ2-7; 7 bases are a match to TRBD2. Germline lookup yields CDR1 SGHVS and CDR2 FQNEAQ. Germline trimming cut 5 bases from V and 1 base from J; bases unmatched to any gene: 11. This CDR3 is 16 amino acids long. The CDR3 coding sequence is TGTGCCAGCAGCATTGACAAGCGGGGTTCTTCCTACGAGCAGTACTTC. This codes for CASSIDKRGSSYEQYF.

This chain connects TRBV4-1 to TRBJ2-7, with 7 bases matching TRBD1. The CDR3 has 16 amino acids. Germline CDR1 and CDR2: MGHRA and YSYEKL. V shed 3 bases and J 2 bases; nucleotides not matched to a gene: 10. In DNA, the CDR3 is TGCGCCAGCAGCCAGGAGATACGGACAGGAACCTACGAGCAGTACTTC. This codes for CASSQEIRTGTYEQYF.

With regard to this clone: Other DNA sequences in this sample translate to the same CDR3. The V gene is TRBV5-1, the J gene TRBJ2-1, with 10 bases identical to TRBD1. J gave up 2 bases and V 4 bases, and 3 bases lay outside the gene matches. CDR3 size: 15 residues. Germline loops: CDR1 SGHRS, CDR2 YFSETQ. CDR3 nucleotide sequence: TGCGCCAGCAGCCCCGGACAGGGGGCCTACAATGAGCAGTTCTTC. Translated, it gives CASSPGQGAYNEQFF.

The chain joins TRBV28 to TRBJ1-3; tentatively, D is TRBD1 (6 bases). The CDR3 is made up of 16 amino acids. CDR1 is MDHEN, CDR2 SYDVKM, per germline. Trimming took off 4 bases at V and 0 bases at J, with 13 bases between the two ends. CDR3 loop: CASSSPPDSSGNTIYF. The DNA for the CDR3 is TGTGCCAGCAGTTCGCCCCCGGACAGCTCTGGAAACACCATATATTTT.

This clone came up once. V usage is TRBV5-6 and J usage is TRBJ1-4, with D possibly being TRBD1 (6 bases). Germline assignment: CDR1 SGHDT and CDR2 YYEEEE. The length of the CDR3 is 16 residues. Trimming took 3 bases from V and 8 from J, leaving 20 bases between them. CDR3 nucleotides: TGTGCCAGCAGCTCGGAGACCGGGCCCCAGGGGGAAAAACTGTTTTTT. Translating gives CASSSETGPQGEKLFF. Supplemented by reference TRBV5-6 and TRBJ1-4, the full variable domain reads DAGVTQSPTHLIKTRGQQVTLRCSPKSGHDTVSWYQQALGQGPQFIFQYYEEEERQRGNFPDRFSGHQFPNYSSELNVNALLLGDSALYLCASSSETGPQGEKLFFGSGTQLSVL.

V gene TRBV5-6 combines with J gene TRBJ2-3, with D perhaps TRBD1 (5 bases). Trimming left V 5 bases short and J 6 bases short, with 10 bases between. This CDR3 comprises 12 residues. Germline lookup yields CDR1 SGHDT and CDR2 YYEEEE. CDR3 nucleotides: TGTGCCAGCAGGCTGGGGCCCGATACGCAGTATTTT. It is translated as CASRLGPDTQYF.

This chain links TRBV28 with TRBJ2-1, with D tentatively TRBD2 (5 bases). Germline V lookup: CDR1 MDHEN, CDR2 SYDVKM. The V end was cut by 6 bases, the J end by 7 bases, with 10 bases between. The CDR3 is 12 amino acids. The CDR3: CASSRGGNEQFF. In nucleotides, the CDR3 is TGTGCCAGCAGCCGTGGAGGTAATGAGCAGTTCTTC.

In nucleotides, the CDR3 is TGTGCCAGCAGTTCCCCGGGACTTTACACTGAAGCTTTCTTT. Amino acids: CASSSPGLYTEAFF. The genes are TRBV6-5 and TRBJ1-1; tentative D call: TRBD1 (5 bases). Trimming took 4 bases from V and 3 from J, leaving 12 bases between them. Germline values: CDR1 MNHEY, CDR2 SVGAGI. This CDR3 region has 14 residues.

The CDR3 spells CAVLESYEQYF. CDR3 DNA sequence: TGTGCCGTGCTAGAATCCTACGAGCAGTACTTC. This chain joins TRBV21-1 and TRBJ2-7; the DNA was not compared with TRBD2, the D call given in the table. TRBV21-1 is labeled a pseudogene. The CDR3 spans 11 residues.

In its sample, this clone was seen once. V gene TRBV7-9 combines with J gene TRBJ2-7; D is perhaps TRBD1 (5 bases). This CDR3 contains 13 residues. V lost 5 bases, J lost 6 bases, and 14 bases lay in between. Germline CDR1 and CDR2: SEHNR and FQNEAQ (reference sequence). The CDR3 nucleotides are TGTGCCAGCAGCCCAGTGACAGTTTCCGAGCAGTACTTC. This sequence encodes CASSPVTVSEQYF.

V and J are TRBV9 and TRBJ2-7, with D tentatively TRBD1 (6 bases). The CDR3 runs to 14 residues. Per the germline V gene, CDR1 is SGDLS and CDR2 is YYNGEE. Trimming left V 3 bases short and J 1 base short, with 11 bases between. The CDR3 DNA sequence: TGTGCCAGCAGCGCTTATGACAGGTCCTACGAGCAGTACTTC. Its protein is CASSAYDRSYEQYF.

The CDR3 loop reads CAWRPAGAGYNEKLFF. The CDR3 DNA reads as TGTGCCTGGAGGCCGGCTGGAGCCGGATATAATGAAAAACTGTTTTTT. The rearrangement links TRBV30 to TRBJ1-4; D ambiguous. The CDR3 covers 16 residues. Trimming removed 3 bases from V and 4 bases from J, with 18 bases in between. Germline V lookup: CDR1 GTSNPN, CDR2 SVGIG (reference sequence).